This entry features one T cell receptor (beta chain) sequence. What it recognizes is unknown. The V gene's germline CDR1 is MNHEY and CDR2 SMNVEV (reference sequence). Unmatched junction bases numbered 6, after V lost 4 bases and J lost 1 base. CDR3 length: 15 residues. A 200 ng quantity of DNA, roughly 30,000 T cell genomes, went into the sorted-subset replicate PCRs. Only in-frame clones appear in the TCRdb table, and some are missing; sequencing was by immunoSEQ multiplex PCR. The sample comprises about 700,000 clones, around 67% of which are singletons, and about 1.8% rests with the top ten. This record comes from a study of shared clonotypes between healthy human individuals. Study results and caveats: Collection of samples was limited to blood; tissue repertoires likely differ.

The sample taken for sequencing was memory CD4+ T cells sorted from blood. Regarding subset: CD45RA-negative fraction. This rearrangement joins TRBV27 to TRBJ2-7; 8 bases fit TRBD1. This clonotype originated in a woman aged 25 to 39 in good health. The CDR3 spells CASSSTGTGSYEQYF. The CDR3 nucleotides read TGTGCCAGCAGTTCAACCGGGACAGGATCCTACGAGCAGTACTTC.